Listed below are T cell receptor beta chains from one sample, sequenced in a study of OX40 agonist ivuxolimab in advanced cancers. Clones were sequenced by immunoSEQ multiplex PCR, and TCRdb holds only the in-frame ones, with some missing. The table shows roughly 80,000 clones, with approximately 84% occurring only once. This sample comprised CD4+ or CD8+ T cells sorted from blood, obtained in a trial of the OX40 agonist ivuxolimab. The source of these receptors is an adult with an advanced solid tumor such as melanoma, head and neck, liver or kidney cancer. Both conserved end residues are part of each CDR3. D genes are given only for firm matches.

j_call	v_call	d_call	cdr3_aa
TRBJ1-1	TRBV2	-	CASSERTAENTEAFF
TRBJ1-1	TRBV4-1	-	CASSPRADIWAEAFF
TRBJ1-2	TRBV27	TRBD1	CAPRGGNYGYTF
TRBJ2-3	TRBV6-5	-	CASSYFGQTTDTQYF
TRBJ1-1	TRBV18	-	CASSPGPGGTEAFF
TRBJ2-7	TRBV7-2	TRBD1	CASSQQGSGFLIREQYF
TRBJ1-2	TRBV14	TRBD1	CASSLTGTGYGHTF
TRBJ1-2	TRBV28	TRBD1	CASSFSPGTGRGYTF
TRBJ1-3	TRBV9	-	CASMRDRSGNTIYF
TRBJ2-3	TRBV5-6	-	CASSLEPLSDTQYF
TRBJ2-2	TRBV6-1	-	CASSEFTGELFF
TRBJ2-7	TRBV9	-	CASSVIDLPYEQYF
TRBJ1-4	TRBV4-3	-	CASSQFAGMWGGGEKLFF
TRBJ1-1	TRBV5-1	-	CASSLSQGNTEAFF
TRBJ1-2	TRBV5-1	-	CASRWGESYGYTF
TRBJ1-2	TRBV4-1	-	CASSPSSTLPNYGYTF
TRBJ2-7	TRBV5-6	-	CASSFQGYEQYF
TRBJ2-1	TRBV11-3	TRBD2	CASSAIPGLAGYNEQFF
TRBJ1-2	TRBV29-1	-	CSPRAQTGPEVLF
TRBJ2-5	TRBV5-1	-	CASSTNPGRTQETQYF
TRBJ1-5	TRBV19	-	CASSLWSALARQPQHF
TRBJ2-7	TRBV14	-	CASSQVSDMNYEQYF
TRBJ2-3	TRBV5-6	-	CASSFLIPSTDTQYF
TRBJ1-2	TRBV30	-	CAWSQDSPYGYTF
TRBJ1-1	TRBV6-6	-	CASRVAPDNTEAFF
TRBJ2-5	TRBV18	-	CASSPKTGTETQYF
TRBJ2-7	TRBV7-3	TRBD2	CASSLSGASTYEQYF
TRBJ1-2	TRBV6-1	TRBD1	CASSDQQGAGYGYTF
TRBJ1-2	TRBV5-4	TRBD1	CASSTGQGGNYGYTF
TRBJ1-4	TRBV5-4	-	CASSLNSLNEKLFF
TRBJ1-2	TRBV28	-	CASSLFGGANYGYTF
TRBJ2-5	TRBV4-2	-	CASSQEGSTRGYYF
TRBJ1-4	TRBV11-3	TRBD1	CASSNNRGHDEKLFF
TRBJ2-7	TRBV15	TRBD2	CATSAGLAASYEQYF
TRBJ1-2	TRBV7-2	TRBD1	CASSSGTGADYGYTF
TRBJ2-5	TRBV6-6	TRBD2	CASSSSGTYQETQYF
TRBJ1-1	TRBV11-2	-	CASSLVVGAEAFF
TRBJ1-2	TRBV7-8	TRBD1	CASSLSLGQEYGYTF
TRBJ2-7	TRBV10-3	TRBD2	CAISAGLAGGFEQYF
TRBJ2-4	TRBV5-1	TRBD2	CASREGLAGGENIQYF
TRBJ2-2	TRBV6-5	TRBD1	CASSLGQANTGELFF
TRBJ2-6	TRBV2	TRBD1	CAGGQESSGANVLTF
TRBJ2-5	TRBV7-2	-	CASSFRVGETQYF
-	TRBV27	-	CASRRDVSYEQYF
TRBJ2-5	TRBV30	-	CAWSVPTSWQETQYF
TRBJ2-1	TRBV11-2	-	CASSLGQGSGEQFF
TRBJ2-1	TRBV29-1	-	CSVEALGGPSSYNEQFF
TRBJ2-3	TRBV4-2	TRBD2	CASSPLAGQGDTQYF
TRBJ1-1	TRBV7-9	-	CASSLPENTEAFF
TRBJ2-2	TRBV4-1	-	CASSQVEAGANTGELFF
TRBJ1-5	TRBV6-1	-	CASSDGWGSVSNQPQHF
TRBJ1-5	TRBV28	-	CASSLGGSNQPQHF